This is a list of T cell receptor beta chains from one sample in a study of graft-versus-host responses after intestinal transplantation. The data were produced by immunoSEQ multiplex PCR, yet TCRdb's version contains in-frame clones alone and is incomplete. The sample includes some 9,300 clones, about 93% of them seen just once. Sequenced material: PBMCs, taken approximately 47 days after intestinal transplant. The receptors here all came from a human patient who received an intestinal transplant, so some T cells may come from the graft donor. CDR3s include the opening cysteine and the closing phenylalanine or tryptophan. D genes are given only for firm matches. Clone sizes are given selectively: once, few, many, or a class where the clone is expanded.

>TRBJ2-1|.|few|TRBV21-1
CASGPGQGAYNEQFF
TGTGCCAGCGGACCGGGACAGGGAGCCTACAATGAGCAGTTCTTC
>TRBJ2-7|TRBD2|.|TRBV11-2
CASSLDLWTSGSSTYEQYF
TGTGCCAGCAGCTTAGATCTATGGACTAGCGGGAGCTCTACCTACGAGCAGTACTTC
>TRBJ2-3|.|.|TRBV28
CASSNRGTDTQYF
TGTGCCAGCAGTAACAGGGGCACAGATACGCAGTATTTT
>TRBJ1-2|.|.|TRBV7-2
CASSLANYGYTF
TGTGCCAGCAGCTTAGCTAACTATGGCTACACCTTC
>TRBJ2-7|TRBD1|.|TRBV10-3
CAISEFSSRTGSYEQYF
TGTGCCATCAGTGAATTTTCGTCAAGGACAGGGAGCTACGAGCAGTACTTC
>TRBJ2-5|.|.|TRBV2
CASPNRWDQPETQYF
TGTGCCAGCCCGAATAGGTGGGACCAGCCGGAGACCCAGTACTTC
>TRBJ1-5|TRBD1|.|TRBV27
CASSLTGGSNQPQHF
TGTGCCAGCAGTTTAACAGGGGGTAGCAATCAGCCCCAGCATTTT
>TRBJ1-6|TRBD1|.|TRBV2
CASNPGQGNSPLHF
TGTGCCAGCAATCCGGGACAGGGGAACTCACCCCTCCACTTT
>TRBJ2-1|TRBD2|.|TRBV11-2
CASSLDPGWGGRGNEQFF
TGTGCCAGCAGCTTAGACCCCGGTTGGGGCGGGAGGGGCAATGAGCAGTTCTTC
>TRBJ1-2|.|.|TRBV5-1
CASSLVSDFDYGYTF
TGCGCCAGCAGCTTGGTTTCGGACTTCGACTATGGCTACACCTTC
>TRBJ1-5|TRBD1|.|TRBV2
CASSLPGQGSINQPQHF
TGTGCCAGCAGTTTACCGGGACAGGGATCGATAAATCAGCCCCAGCATTTT
>TRBJ2-2|.|once|TRBV20-1
CSARITGELFF
TGCAGTGCAAGAATCACCGGGGAGCTGTTTTTT
>TRBJ1-5|TRBD1|.|TRBV28
CASSLYPKRFSQGLRMGVDQPQHF
TGTGCCAGCAGTTTATACCCCAAAAGATTTTCACAGGGGCTCAGGATGGGAGTAGATCAGCCCCAGCATTTT
>TRBJ1-2|.|.|TRBV5-5
CASSLAGNYGYTF
TGTGCCAGCAGCTTGGCAGGGAACTATGGCTACACCTTC
>TRBJ2-2|.|.|TRBV5-4
CASSLQGTTGELFF
TGTGCCAGCAGCTTGCAGGGAACCACCGGGGAGCTGTTTTTT
>TRBJ1-5|.|once|TRBV6-1
CASKKSSEPPRPQHF
TGTGCCAGCAAAAAATCCTCCGAACCTCCCCGGCCCCAGCATTTT
>TRBJ2-3|.|.|TRBV11-2
CASSLVCGGLVDTQYF
TGTGCCAGCAGCTTAGTTTGCGGGGGCTTGGTAGATACGCAGTATTTT
>TRBJ1-5|TRBD1|once|TRBV4-1
CASSQVGQVRQPQHF
TGCGCCAGCAGCCAAGTGGGACAGGTTCGTCAGCCCCAGCATTTT
>TRBJ2-7|.|.|TRBV13
CASSFGTAYEQYF
TGTGCCAGCAGCTTCGGTACAGCCTACGAGCAGTACTTC
>TRBJ2-7|TRBD2|.|TRBV11-2
CASSLTDSGGSDEQYF
TGTGCCAGCAGCTTAACGGATAGCGGGGGCAGCGACGAGCAGTACTTC
>TRBJ1-4|TRBD1|.|TRBV10-2
CASGDRGPEKLFF
TGCGCCAGCGGCGACAGGGGGCCTGAAAAACTGTTTTTT
>TRBJ1-2|.|few|TRBV28
CASRNQQGSYGYTF
TGTGCCAGCAGGAACCAACAGGGTAGCTATGGCTACACCTTC
>TRBJ2-7|.|.|TRBV28
CASSMVDRPDGEQYF
TGTGCCAGCAGCATGGTTGACCGACCTGATGGCGAGCAGTACTTC
>TRBJ1-2|.|.|TRBV10-3
CAISESNYGYTF
TGTGCCATCAGTGAGTCCAACTATGGCTACACCTTC
>TRBJ2-3|.|.|TRBV7-3
CASSKVGGPGDTQYF
TGTGCCAGCAGCAAAGTCGGGGGACCGGGGGATACGCAGTATTTT
>TRBJ2-7|TRBD2|.|TRBV30
CAWSVFGRGLAGGDSYEQYF
TGTGCCTGGAGTGTATTTGGAAGGGGCCTAGCGGGAGGAGACTCCTACGAGCAGTACTTC
>TRBJ1-1|TRBD1|.|TRBV6-5
CASTVGQMDTEAFF
TGTGCCAGCACGGTGGGACAGATGGACACTGAAGCTTTCTTT
>TRBJ2-3|.|.|TRBV30
CAWSVGVTGTTDTQYF
TGTGCCTGGAGTGTAGGGGTAACAGGGACCACAGATACGCAGTATTTT
>TRBJ2-2|TRBD1|.|TRBV7-9
CASSPRDRAPGELFF
TGTGCCAGCAGCCCGCGGGACAGGGCTCCCGGGGAGCTGTTTTTT
>TRBJ1-4|.|once|TRBV6-6
CASRGGTASNEKLFF
TGTGCCAGCAGGGGGGGCACGGCTTCTAATGAAAAACTGTTTTTT
>TRBJ2-7|.|.|TRBV4-2
CASSQVWEADSYEQYF
TGTGCCAGCAGCCAAGTTTGGGAAGCGGACTCCTACGAGCAGTACTTC
>TRBJ2-3|TRBD2|once|TRBV6-5
CASSYSASGGADTQYF
TGTGCCAGCAGTTACTCCGCTAGCGGGGGGGCAGATACGCAGTATTTT
>TRBJ2-3|TRBD2|.|TRBV11-1
CASSFEAGGGTDTQYF
TGTGCCAGCAGCTTCGAAGCGGGAGGGGGTACAGATACGCAGTATTTT
>TRBJ2-1|TRBD2|.|TRBV6-5
CASSYGGRAFNEQFF
TGTGCCAGCAGTTACGGCGGGAGGGCCTTCAATGAGCAGTTCTTC
>TRBJ2-6|.|.|TRBV29-1
CSVASPGANVLTF
TGCAGCGTGGCTTCTCCTGGGGCCAACGTCCTGACTTTC
>TRBJ2-2|.|.|TRBV4-1
CASSQPRHTGELFF
TGCGCCAGCAGCCAACCTAGGCACACCGGGGAGCTGTTTTTT
>TRBJ1-1|.|.|TRBV13
CASSFMGPIATEAFF
TGTGCCAGCAGCTTCATGGGGCCTATAGCCACTGAAGCTTTCTTT
>TRBJ2-7|.|.|TRBV7-9
CASSLGSVDWYEQYF
TGTGCCAGCAGCTTAGGGTCGGTAGATTGGTACGAGCAGTACTTC
>TRBJ2-1|TRBD2|once|TRBV4-1
CASSQVALAEYNEQFF
TGCGCCAGCAGCCAAGTCGCCCTAGCGGAGTACAATGAGCAGTTCTTC
>TRBJ1-5|.|.|TRBV19
CASSIFWDGPDNQPQHF
TGTGCCAGTAGTATCTTTTGGGACGGACCTGACAATCAGCCCCAGCATTTT
>TRBJ2-1|TRBD2|.|TRBV4-1
CASSRTGLANEQFF
TGCGCCAGCAGCCGTACGGGACTAGCAAATGAGCAGTTCTTC
>TRBJ2-5|.|.|TRBV28
CASRVGGNSETQYF
TGTGCCAGCAGGGTCGGCGGGAACTCGGAGACCCAGTACTTC
>TRBJ1-5|.|.|TRBV15
CATSRDRGGHQPQHF
TGTGCCACCAGCAGAGATCGGGGGGGTCATCAGCCCCAGCATTTT
>TRBJ2-7|.|few|TRBV28
CASSLGGIVYEQYF
TGTGCCAGCAGTTTGGGCGGGATTGTCTACGAGCAGTACTTC